These 8 T cell receptor beta chains share one sample of origin, sequenced in a study of T cell responses to AZD1222 COVID-19 vaccine. TCRdb's table, derived via immunoSEQ multiplex PCR, lists solely in-frame clones and lacks some. The sample has 65,000 to 95,000 clones, 85% seen once. This specimen was peripheral blood, taken on day 0 of AZD1222 vaccination. The receptors shown here come from an adult in good health.

The gene calls are TRBV28 and TRBJ2-7; D is perhaps TRBD1 (5 bases). Germline lookup yields CDR1 MDHEN and CDR2 SYDVKM. Between the trimmed V and J ends, which lost 9 bases and 0 bases, there was a span of 15 bases. The CDR3 length is 14 residues. The CDR3 is CASQGLGRSYEQYF. CDR3 sequence (DNA): TGTGCCAGTCAAGGGTTGGGGCGCTCCTACGAGCAGTACTTC. Based on the CDR3 plus reference TRBV28 and TRBJ2-7, the full variable domain is DVKVTQSSRYLVKRTGEKVFLECVQDMDHENMFWYRQDPGLGLRLIYFSYDVKMKEKGDIPEGYSVSREKKERFSLILESASTNQTSMYLCASQGLGRSYEQYFGPGTRLTVT.

This sequence joins TRBV11-3 and TRBJ1-5; D perhaps matches TRBD1 (6 bases). Germline V gene lookup returns CDR1 SGHNT and CDR2 YENEEA. The CDR3 runs 15 residues. Trimming removed 5 bases at V and 4 bases at J, with 15 bases between. For the CDR3, the DNA is TGTGCCAGCAGCGAGATCGGGACACAGAATCAGCCCCAGCATTTT. Protein: CASSEIGTQNQPQHF.

The chain recombines TRBV5-1 with TRBJ2-2, with 10 positions matching TRBD1. CDR1 is SGHRS and CDR2 is YFSETQ in the germline V gene. V shed 2 bases and J 7 bases; nucleotides not matched to a gene: 2. This CDR3 region has 14 residues. In DNA, the CDR3 is TGCGCCAGCAGCTTCGGACAGGGGGGCGGGGAGCTGTTTTTT. Translating gives CASSFGQGGGELFF.

This clone has just one count. This chain uses TRBV4-1 with TRBJ1-2; perhaps TRBD1 as D (6 bases). This CDR3 region has 13 residues. Deletions cut 4 bases from V and 7 bases from J, with 13 bases between. Germline loops: CDR1 MGHRA, CDR2 YSYEKL. CDR3 amino acids: CASSPLGGSGYTF. The DNA for the CDR3 is TGCGCCAGCAGCCCCTTAGGGGGGTCTGGCTACACCTTC.

This chain connects TRBV9 to TRBJ2-3; 9 nucleotides line up with TRBD2. The CDR3 is made up of 17 amino acids. Germline assignment: CDR1 SGDLS and CDR2 YYNGEE. With 3 bases clipped from V and 9 bases from J, the junction kept 17 bases outside the gene matches. The DNA for the CDR3 is TGTGCCAGCAGCGAAAGGGCTAGCGGGGCCTCTTTAACCACGCAGTATTTT. Its translation: CASSERASGASLTTQYF. Full variable domain (remainder filled in from reference TRBV9 and TRBJ2-3): DSGVTQTPKHLITATGQRVTLRCSPRSGDLSVYWYQQSLDQGLQFLIQYYNGEERAKGNILERFSAQQFPDLHSELNLSSLELGDSALYFCASSERASGASLTTQYFGPGTRLTVL.

V and J are TRBV3-1 (or the pseudogene TRBV3-2) and TRBJ2-6; D perhaps matches TRBD1 (6 bases). There are 16 residues in the CDR3. Germline V lookup: CDR1 LGHDT, CDR2 YNNKEL (reference sequence). V dropped 6 bases and J dropped 2 bases, with 14 bases sitting between them. CDR3 protein: CASRPQGIAGANVLTF. DNA of the CDR3: TGTGCCAGCAGACCACAGGGTATCGCTGGGGCCAACGTCCTGACTTTC.

The chain employs TRBV11-2 and TRBJ1-1, with 8 bases matching TRBD1. Germline values: CDR1 SGHAT, CDR2 FQNNGV. CDR3 length: 18 amino acids. Trimming cost V 4 bases and J 0 bases; bases outside gene matches: 13. Written as DNA, the CDR3 is TGTGCCAGCAGCTCATCCTACCCCTTGGACAGGGTGAACACTGAAGCTTTCTTT. Amino acid sequence: CASSSSYPLDRVNTEAFF.

This clone was observed a handful of times. V is TRBV15 and J is TRBJ1-4, with D uncertain. CDR1 LNHNV and CDR2 YYDKDF come from the germline V gene (reference sequence). Trimming cost V 5 bases and J 2 bases, with 12 bases left between them. CDR3 length: 15 residues. CDR3 region: CATSPRPGTNEKLFF. The CDR3 nucleotides read TGTGCCACCAGCCCCCGACCGGGGACTAATGAAAAACTGTTTTTT.